These T cell receptor beta chains were read from a single sample in a study of tumor and adjacent non-tumor tissue in lung cancer. TCRdb processed the multiplex PCR reads anew with MiXCR; each CDR3 protein has one entry. The data contain roughly 200,000 distinct CDR3 sequences, about two thirds of them seen just once; the ten biggest clones take up roughly a quarter. The specimen sequenced was lung tumor tissue. The origin of the receptors is a man aged 60 to 69 with non-small cell lung cancer. Each CDR3 is given with its conserved first and last residue. Each record gives: J gene, V gene, D gene, clone size, CDR3 DNA, CDR3 protein. A D gene is named only where the DNA matches it firmly. Size is stated for part of the rows, as once, few or many counts, or as a class when the clone is expanded.

TRBJ2-7 | TRBV20-1 | TRBD2 | - | TGCAGTGCTATGCCGGCTAGCGGGAGTTACGAGCAGTACTTC | CSAMPASGSYEQYF
TRBJ2-1 | TRBV6-6 | TRBD2 | - | TGTGCCAGCACTCAACTAGCGGGAGTACACAATGTGCAGTTCTTC | CASTQLAGVHNVQFF
TRBJ2-3 | TRBV5-1 | - | few | TGCGCCAGCAGCGTTAAGGCGGGGCCAGATACGCAGTATTTT | CASSVKAGPDTQYF
TRBJ2-1 | TRBV20-1 | - | - | TGCAGTGCTAGAGATCTGATAGCCTACAATGAGCAGTTCTTC | CSARDLIAYNEQFF
TRBJ1-5 | TRBV20-1 | - | - | TGCAGTGCTAGTGAGGTGGATACCTTTCAGCCCCAGCATTTT | CSASEVDTFQPQHF
TRBJ2-3 | TRBV1 | - | - | TGCACCAGCAGCCCCCTAGTTAGCGGTGCCAGGGAGGCGCAGTATTTT | CTSSPLVSGAREAQYF
TRBJ1-1 | TRBV1 | - | - | TGCACCAGCACCATAGAAAGAGCTTTCTTT | CTSTIERAFF
TRBJ1-6 | TRBV12-3/TRBV12-4 | - | once | TGTGCCAGCAGTTTTGGGGGATTCGGTAATTCACCCCTCCACTTT | CASSFGGFGNSPLHF
TRBJ1-4 | TRBV5-6 | - | - | TGTGCCAGCAGTACCGTACCTAATGAAAAACTGTTTTTT | CASSTVPNEKLFF
TRBJ2-2 | TRBV4-1 | TRBD2 | - | TGCGCCAGCAGCCAAGAAAGACTAGCGAGGTTCGGGGAGCTGTTTTTT | CASSQERLARFGELFF
TRBJ1-2 | TRBV4-2 | TRBD1 | - | TGTGCCAGCAACCAAGTAGTACAGGGGCAAGACTATGGCTACGCCTTC | CASNQVVQGQDYGYAF
TRBJ2-1 | TRBV5-4 | - | once | TGTGCCAGCAGCCTGGACTTGGGCCTTCCGAATGAGCATTTCTTC | CASSLDLGLPNEHFF
TRBJ2-3 | TRBV7-2 | TRBD2 | - | TGTGCCAGCAGCACCCGACTAGCGGGCGCGAAAGATACGCAGTATTTT | CASSTRLAGAKDTQYF
TRBJ2-1 | TRBV12-3/TRBV12-4 | - | few | TGTGCCAGCAGCCCCCGTAAAGGGGGTCCCTACAATGAGCAGTTCTTC | CASSPRKGGPYNEQFF
TRBJ2-7 | TRBV18 | - | - | TGTGCCAGCTCACCAGAACCTCAATACGAGCAGTACTTC | CASSPEPQYEQYF
TRBJ2-3 | TRBV20-1 | - | - | TGCAGTGCTAGAGATATTCGGCAGACTAACACAGATACGCAGTATTTT | CSARDIRQTNTDTQYF
TRBJ2-6 | TRBV6-1 | TRBD1 | - | TGTGCTAGCAGCGGACAGGGGGCTGGGCCCAACGTCCTGACTTTC | CASSGQGAGPNVLTF
TRBJ2-1 | TRBV2 | - | few | TGTGCCAGCACTTTGAACAATGAGCAGTTCTTC | CASTLNNEQFF
TRBJ2-7 | TRBV29-1 | TRBD2 | - | TGCAGCGTCCGGACTAGCGGATTCTACGAGCAGTACTTC | CSVRTSGFYEQYF
TRBJ1-4 | TRBV11-3 | - | - | TGTGCCTGCAGCTTAGGAGGGCGGACCAATGAAAAACTGTTTTTT | CACSLGGRTNEKLFF
TRBJ1-2 | TRBV30 | - | few | TGTGCCTGGAGTTTTGTGGGGGATGGCTACACCTTC | CAWSFVGDGYTF
TRBJ2-1 | TRBV20-1 | TRBD1 | - | TGCATTGCGAGAGATCCCGGGACAGGGAACTACAATGAGCACTTCTTC | CIARDPGTGNYNEHFF
TRBJ2-7 | TRBV4-3 | TRBD2 | - | TGCGCCAACAGCCCCGGACTAGGAGGGTACTACGGGCAGTACTTC | CANSPGLGGYYGQYF
TRBJ1-6 | TRBV11-3 | TRBD1 | many | TGTGCCAGCAGCCTGACAGGGGATAATTCACCCCTCCACTTT | CASSLTGDNSPLHF
TRBJ1-2 | TRBV11-2 | TRBD1 | - | TGTGCCAGCAGCCCCAGGGGGGACGGCTACATCTTC | CASSPRGDGYIF
TRBJ2-7 | TRBV5-4 | - | few | TGTGCCAGCAACTTGGAACGGACCGCCTACGAGCAGTACTTC | CASNLERTAYEQYF
TRBJ2-1 | TRBV6-6 | - | - | TGTGCCAGCAGTTATCCCGACCGACAGGTTAGTCAAACACACTCCTACAATGAGCAGTTCTTC | CASSYPDRQVSQTHSYNEQFF
TRBJ1-1 | TRBV29-1 | - | - | TGCAGCGCAGCCCCAAGGGGCGTTACTGAACCTTTCTTT | CSAAPRGVTEPFF
TRBJ1-5 | TRBV5-1 | TRBD1 | few | TGCGCAAGCAGCACCACAGGGGACCCCAATCAGCCCCAGCATTTT | CASSTTGDPNQPQHF
TRBJ2-7 | TRBV20-1 | - | - | TGCAGTGTCTTATCGGACGGCTACGAGCAGTGCTTC | CSVLSDGYEQCF
TRBJ2-5 | TRBV11-2 | - | - | TGTGCCAGTAGCCTCACAATGGGGGGGCCAAAGGAGACCCAGTACTTC | CASSLTMGGPKETQYF
TRBJ2-5 | TRBV12-3/TRBV12-4 | TRBD1 | few | TGTGCCAGCAGTCCGCGACAGGGTCGGCGGGAGACCCAGTACTTC | CASSPRQGRRETQYF
TRBJ2-5 | TRBV20-1 | - | many | TGCAGTGCCAGCGGACTAATCCAAGAGACCCAGTACTTC | CSASGLIQETQYF
TRBJ2-3 | TRBV6-1 | TRBD2 | many | TGTGCCAGCAGCCAGCGGGGGGGCTCCCCAGATACGCAGTATTTT | CASSQRGGSPDTQYF
TRBJ1-1 | TRBV20-1 | - | once | TGCAGTGCTAGAGTAGAGGGGAATAGCCATGAAGCTTTCTTT | CSARVEGNSHEAFF
TRBJ2-7 | TRBV5-4 | - | few | TGTGCCAGCAGCTTTAACGACTACGAGCAGTACTTC | CASSFNDYEQYF
TRBJ1-2 | TRBV7-9 | - | - | TGTGCCAGCAGCTTAGAGGCAGGCGCTAACTGTGGCTACACCTTC | CASSLEAGANCGYTF
TRBJ1-1 | TRBV29-1 | TRBD1 | many | TGCAGCGCGGAGGGACAGGTGGGGGGGGGAGCTTTCTTT | CSAEGQVGGGAFF
TRBJ2-3 | TRBV20-1 | TRBD2 | - | TGCAGTGCTAGACCACGAAGACTAGCGGGCAACACAGATACGCAGTATTTT | CSARPRRLAGNTDTQYF
TRBJ1-1 | TRBV11-2 | - | - | TGTGCCAGCAGCATGATGGGACAACAGAACACTGAAGCTTTCTTT | CASSMMGQQNTEAFF
TRBJ1-5 | TRBV4-2 | - | - | TGTGCCAGCAGCCAAGAGGGACACAATCAGCCCCAGCATTTT | CASSQEGHNQPQHF
TRBJ1-2 | TRBV20-1 | - | few | TGCAGTGCTGGGGGGGCCCTCCGGGGGGGTGGCTACACCTTC | CSAGGALRGGGYTF
TRBJ1-1 | TRBV20-1 | - | once | TGCAGTGCTAGAACCGAAAAGAACACTGAAACTTTCTTT | CSARTEKNTETFF
TRBJ2-7 | TRBV30 | TRBD1 | few | TGTGCCTGGAGCCACACGGGGGACAGGGGATACGAGCAGTACTTC | CAWSHTGDRGYEQYF
TRBJ1-5 | TRBV13 | - | many | TGTGCCAGCAGCCGGGATAGCAATCAGCCCCAGCATTTT | CASSRDSNQPQHF
TRBJ2-2 | TRBV4-3 | - | - | TGCGCCAACAGCCAAGGGCAGGAGACCGGGGAGCTGGTTTTT | CANSQGQETGELVF
TRBJ2-7 | TRBV5-5 | - | once | TGTGCCAACAGCCGGGACGGCTACGAGCAGTACTTC | CANSRDGYEQYF
TRBJ1-2 | TRBV6-1 | TRBD1 | - | TGTGCCAGCAGTCAAGTGGCCGGGACAGGGTATGCATACACCTTC | CASSQVAGTGYAYTF
TRBJ1-2 | TRBV13 | TRBD1 | - | TGTGCCAGCAGCTTAGGGACAGGGGGCGTCTATGGCTACACCTTC | CASSLGTGGVYGYTF